A single T cell receptor (beta chain) is shown here with its context. The antigen is unknown. The source of the sample is a study of shared clonotypes between healthy human individuals. Study-wide points: Rarefaction exposed incomplete sorted-subset sequencing despite large depth.

Generated by immunoSEQ multiplex PCR, the TCRdb table keeps only in-frame clones and is missing some. The table lists more than 850,000 clones, about 80% of them singletons, with more than 0.5% in the top ten. Trimming removed 1 base from V and 1 base from J, with 10 bases in between. The CDR3 totals 16 residues. Germline-derived CDR1 and CDR2 are SGHAT and FQNNGV. The sample consisted of memory CD4+ T cells from PBMCs. The subset here: CD45RA-negative fraction. The clonotype originates from a man between 18 and 35 years old in good health. Some clones in this sample may be carry-over from other donors' samples. V gene TRBV11-2 combines with J gene TRBJ2-2; TRBD1 is a possible D gene (5 bases). The CDR3 DNA reads TGTGCCAGCAGCTTAGCCGCAGACAGGAACACCGGGGAGCTGTTTTTT. The encoded protein is CASSLAADRNTGELFF.